The present TCR beta chain was sequenced within a study of T cells in Graves' hyperthyroidism and ophthalmopathy (dated by TCRdb to between 2018 and 2020). Background on the whole study: Peripheral blood samples were taken at initial diagnosis, before any treatment was given. The paper reports TCR Vbeta CDR3 sequencing of approximately 130 peripheral blood samples: fewer than 50 ophthalmopathy, under 80 hyperthyroidism and around 17 progressor patients. Prospective prediction of ophthalmopathy was tested in an independent validation cohort of about 19 hyperthyroidism patients and approximately 17 patients who later progressed to ophthalmopathy. The roughly 100 discovery patients were divided at random into training and test sets in a 7:3 ratio. To identify distinguishing TCR V-J signatures, a discovery cohort of roughly 100 patients was used, comprising 40 to 45 with Graves' ophthalmopathy and roughly 60 with stable Graves' hyperthyroidism. Once sampling was done, hyperthyroidism patients were given methimazole at a starting dose of 30 mg daily, whereas ophthalmopathy patients were given high-dose intravenous methylprednisolone. The study also compared thyroid tissue and blood T-cell repertoires from over 5 Graves' hyperthyroidism patients.

Ophthalmopathy patients had moderately to severely active disease, Clinical Activity Score of at least 3, NOSPECS grade of at least 4, and duration under 3 months. Any patient with an uncontrolled infection, another autoimmune disease, pregnancy or lactation was excluded. Diagnoses relied on clinical symptoms, serum thyroxine and TRAb, thyroid ultrasound and orbital computed tomography. PBMCs were separated from roughly 9.6 ml of fresh peripheral blood using Ficoll-Paque density gradient centrifugation. Total RNA was extracted with Trizol reagent, and quality was checked on an Agilent 2100 Bioanalyzer. The CDR3 has 15 amino acids, counting the end cysteine and phenylalanine. Only the CDR3 DNA stays, 45 bases, in frame from base 1. Taken from the germline V gene (reference sequence), the CDR1 and CDR2 loops are LNHNV and YYDKDF. Trimming takes 3 bases from V and 7 bases from J, and the germline ends sit 16 bases apart.

The study at large found these results: Most expanded thyroid clonotypes (frequency above 0.001) were also detected in blood, suggesting blood repertoires may reflect thyroid immune responses. In cross-validation, a model built on a 13 V-J signature told ophthalmopathy apart from stable hyperthyroidism with 85% to 90% sensitivity and about 81% specificity, and in testing the same model reached 80%/75%. No statistical method was used to fix the sample size in advance, and group allocation was not hidden from the investigators. In validation, the model predicted progression to ophthalmopathy a median of roughly 6.5 months before onset, with approximately 70% sensitivity and roughly 72% specificity.

Amplification of TCR beta CDR3 regions was carried out from RNA transcripts. The TCR CDR3 was subjected to a first round of RT-PCR using the HTBI primer set and the Qiagen OneStep RT-PCR kit. A second multiplex PCR round built the libraries, followed by size selection and purification. Sequencing of the libraries was done on an Illumina HiSeq2000 using paired-end 100 bp reads. The study's processing was this. SOAPnuke was used to process the raw data, with reads discarded if the reads contained adapters or uncalled bases, had a mean Phred below 15, or lacked an exact constant-primer or identifier match. COPE v1.2.5 was used to merge high-quality paired reads, and clonotypes were defined as unique nucleotide sequences. MiTCR v1.1 was used to align the clonotypes against IMGT TRBV, TRBD and TRBJ reference segments. The analysis included only V-J combinations with a frequency above 0.0001, which together covered around 99% of the repertoires. A TCS score was defined as the ratio of F50 (clonal expansion) to E x V (chaos), with BLOSUM62-based TCRdist applied between CDR3 peptides within each V-J. Welch's t-statistics and random forest reduced just over 500 V-J features to about 13, which were used in a naive Bayes classifier (R e1071). The raw public reads went through TCRdb reprocessing: fastp at Q25, MiXCR clone calling, in-frame beta chains kept. Records with the same CDR3 protein are collapsed into one entry carrying the most frequent genes and DNA. The V and J calls were determined by TCRdb, not by the authors. The sample includes 500,000 to 600,000 distinct CDR3 sequences, with 15% to 20% observed a single time. The top ten clonotypes cover about 50% of the sample.

With respect to this clonotype: Its antigen is currently not known. The record has no base qualities; no much larger clone is one base away.

The chain is assembled from TRBV15 and TRBJ1-5; the D segment could be TRBD1, given 5 matching bases. The specimen sequenced was blood. The clonotype comes from a man in his forties or fifties with Graves' ophthalmopathy. The DNA is TGTGCCACCAGCAGTACCCTGGGAGGGGCCCAGCCCCAGCATTTT. Its protein is CATSSTLGGAQPQHF.